This T cell receptor beta chain was identified in a study of CD8 T cells in Susac syndrome. Study overall: Treatment status at blood draw for the Susac syndrome patients was therapy-naive, corticosteroids, or intravenous immunoglobulin alone. Study-wide results and caveats: Expansion of Susac CD8+ clones peaked in TEMRA cells and in active patients.

As regards this clonotype: The antigen remains undetermined.

The CDR3 totals 12 residues. CDR1 and CDR2 (germline): SGHVS, FQNEAQ. V was pared by 5 bases and J by 4 bases, with 6 bases between. Sequencing of TCR beta was undertaken in CD8+ and CD4+ T cells derived from blood. Reverse transcription of roughly 0.5 to 1 ug RNA used random hexamers. TCRdb processed the immunoSEQ multiplex PCR reads anew with MiXCR; each CDR3 protein has one entry. The table records 56,000 or so distinct CDR3 sequences, roughly 94% of them present only once. The rearrangement joins TRBV7-8 to TRBJ2-1; D not resolved. The sequence derives from a human donor with Susac syndrome. Material for sequencing was CD8+ T cells from PBMCs. The CDR3 reads CASSPVYNEQFF. Here the CDR3 DNA reads TGTGCCAGCAGCCCGGTTTACAATGAGCAGTTCTTC.